The 22 T cell receptor beta chains presented below share a single source sample, sequenced in a study of T cell clonality in common variable immunodeficiency. Clones were read by immunoSEQ multiplex PCR, and TCRdb kept only the in-frame ones, dropping some. The sample was found to contain around 47,000 clones, and every one recurs. The source material was peripheral blood mononuclear cells. The receptors stem from a person aged 18 to 75 in good health.

Ten or more counts support this clone. The part of the CDR3 DNA that was read is TGTGCCAGCTCACAACAGGGTTTCGCTGAA. This codes for CASSQQGFAE. The complete CDR3 reads CASSQQGFAEAFF. J is TRBJ1-1 and V is TRBV18; D perhaps matches TRBD1 (6 bases). The read terminates 3 residues ahead of where the CDR3 ends, so the germline J gene completes it. Germline CDR1 and CDR2: KGHSH and LQKENI. CDR3 length: 13 residues. The V end was cut by 4 bases, the J end by 6 bases, with 12 bases between.

This clone was found many times. The observed sequence ends 3 residues before the CDR3 terminus, with the missing tail filled in from the germline J gene. The gene calls are TRBV20-1 and TRBJ2-7; the match to TRBD1 covers 9 bases. CDR3 length: 14 residues. Germline V gives CDR1 DFQATT, CDR2 SNEGSKA (reference sequence). J was trimmed by 3 bases and V by 3 bases; bases with no gene match: 6. Incomplete CDR3 DNA: TGCAGTGCTAGGGCGGACAGGGGCTACTACGAG. It translates to CSARADRGYYE. The CDR3 in full is CSARADRGYYEQYF.

This clone was recorded many times. From the germline J gene comes the end of the CDR3, since the read stops 3 residues before it. The gene calls are TRBV19 and TRBJ1-1, with TRBD1 as a possible D gene (6 bases). Trimming removed 4 bases at V and 0 bases at J, with 9 bases between. Germline values: CDR1 LNHDA, CDR2 SQIVND (reference sequence). The CDR3 contains 14 residues. The sequenced CDR3 bases are TGTGCCAGTAGTAATACAGGGATGAACACTGAA. Translating it yields CASSNTGMNTE. The CDR3 in full is CASSNTGMNTEAFF.

This clone was counted at least ten times. From the germline J gene comes the end of the CDR3, since the read stops 3 residues before it. The rearrangement uses TRBV19 and TRBJ1-3; D remains ambiguous. The CDR3 is 13 residues long. V shed 5 bases and J shed 4 bases, with 9 bases lying between them. CDR1 is LNHDA and CDR2 is SQIVND in the germline V gene (reference sequence). The covered CDR3 bases are TGTGCCAGTAGTTGGGCAGAAGGAAACACC. This gives the protein CASSWAEGNT. The whole CDR3 is CASSWAEGNTIYF.

This clone was found many times. Read sequence stops 3 residues before the CDR3 end, and the germline J gene provides the missing end. The rearrangement uses TRBV12-3 or TRBV12-4 and TRBJ1-5; D not resolved. V was pared by 4 bases and J by 4 bases, with 11 bases between. CDR3 length equals 14 residues. The CDR3 region is CASSSMGGNQPQHF. The CDR3 bases that were read are TGTGCCAGCAGTTCCATGGGCGGGAATCAGCCC.

There are many counts of this clone. The read ends 3 residues shy of where the CDR3 ends; the end is completed using the germline J gene. This sequence joins TRBV14 and TRBJ2-3; D might be TRBD2 (7 bases). The V gene lost 0 bases and the J gene lost 1 base, with 17 bases spanning the gap. CDR1 and CDR2 from the germline V gene are SGHDN and FVKESK. The CDR3 covers 18 residues. CDR3 DNA (partial): TGTGCCAGCAGCCAAGAGGTCCGTCGGGGGGCAGGCACAGATACG. This translates into CASSQEVRRGAGTDT. The whole CDR3 sequence reads CASSQEVRRGAGTDTQYF.

This clone came up many times. The read is 3 residues too short to cover the CDR3 end, so that end is filled in from the germline J gene. This rearrangement joins TRBV7-9 to TRBJ1-2; unclear D gene. CDR1 and CDR2 (germline): SEHNR, FQNEAQ (reference sequence). V lost 3 bases to trimming and J lost 4 bases, with 12 bases between them. The CDR3 loop spans 14 amino acids. CDR3 loop: CASSFRTLGYGYTF. CDR3 DNA (partial): TGTGCCAGCAGCTTCAGGACTTTAGGCTATGGC. Combining the CDR3 with reference TRBV7-9 and TRBJ1-2 gives the whole variable domain DTGVSQNPRHKITKRGQNVTFRCDPISEHNRLYWYRQTLGQGPEFLTYFQNEAQLEKSRLLSDRFSAERPKGSFSTLEIQRTEQGDSAMYLCASSFRTLGYGYTFGSGTRLTVV.

This clone has a count of ten or more. The missing CDR3 end, 3 residues past where the read stops, is filled in from the germline J gene. The chain is built from TRBV7-9 and TRBJ2-1; D unresolved. Deletions cut 0 bases from V and 9 bases from J, with 6 bases between. The germline CDR1 and CDR2 sequences are SEHNR and FQNEAQ (reference sequence). The CDR3 has 12 residues. CDR3 sequence reads: CASSLATGEQFF. The CDR3 bases that were read are TGTGCCAGCAGCTTAGCGACGGGTGAG.

This clone was counted many times. The CDR3 extends 3 residues past the end of the read, so its final part is completed from the germline J gene. The V and J genes are TRBV5-4 and TRBJ2-5, with D perhaps TRBD2 (5 bases). Germline-derived CDR1 and CDR2 are SGHNT and YYREEE (reference sequence). V was trimmed by 3 bases and J by 1 base, leaving 13 bases between them. CDR3 length: 15 residues. The CDR3 sequence: CASSSKSAAQETQYF. Partial CDR3 DNA: TGTGCCAGCAGCTCAAAGTCAGCGGCCCAAGAGACC.

This clone was recorded many times. The CDR3 end falls 3 residues outside the read, so it is completed with the germline J gene. Other nucleotide sequences in the sample specify the same CDR3. The V call is TRBV20-1, the J call TRBJ1-1; 7 positions match TRBD1. V was clipped by 6 bases and J by 5 bases; unmatched bases: 9. Germline V gene lookup returns CDR1 DFQATT and CDR2 SNEGSKA (reference sequence). This CDR3 is 13 amino acids long. The CDR3 protein is CSALGQRGTEAFF. The CDR3 bases that were read are TGCAGTGCGCTGGGACAGAGGGGTACTGAA.

The table lists this clone with many counts. The sequence runs out 3 residues before the end of the CDR3; the remainder is reconstructed from the germline J gene. V usage is TRBV10-3 and J usage is TRBJ2-7; maybe TRBD1 (6 bases). This CDR3 is 11 amino acids long. The germline V gene has CDR1 ENHRY and CDR2 SYGVKD. V gave up 7 bases and J gave up 6 bases, with 10 bases separating them. The sequenced CDR3 bases are TGTGCCATCACTGGGGGCGGCGAG. It specifies CAITGGGE. The whole CDR3 sequence reads CAITGGGEQYF.

This clone was recorded at least ten times. Sequencing ends 3 residues short of the CDR3 end; the germline J gene provides the rest. The rearrangement uses TRBV7-2 and TRBJ2-7, with TRBD1 matching 11 bases. CDR3 length: 14 residues. V trimming: 6 bases; J trimming: 4 bases; junction bases outside the gene matches: 5. Germline V gene lookup returns CDR1 SGHTA and CDR2 FQGNSA. CDR3 region: CASSPDRGPYEQYF. CDR3 bases read: TGTGCCAGCAGTCCGGACAGGGGGCCTTACGAG.

This clone was counted ten times or more. With the read ending 3 residues before the CDR3 end, the germline J gene is used to fill in that end. The chain joins TRBV4-1 to TRBJ2-7; D may be TRBD1 (7 bases). V was shortened by 0 bases and J by 1 base, with 13 bases between the two germline ends. CDR1 is MGHRA and CDR2 is YSYEKL in the germline V gene. The CDR3 consists of 16 residues. Here the CDR3 reads CASSQDSAGGSYEQYF. The sequenced CDR3 bases are TGCGCCAGCAGCCAAGACTCCGCAGGGGGGTCCTACGAG.

In this sample, this clone turned up many times. The read gets to within 3 residues of the CDR3 end, and the germline J gene fills in the rest. J is TRBJ2-3 and V is TRBV29-1; possibly TRBD1 for D (5 bases). V lost 6 bases, J lost 2 bases, and 21 bases lay in between. The CDR3 totals 16 residues. The V gene's germline CDR1 is SQVTM and CDR2 ANQGSEA. CDR3 bases read: TGCAGCGTGTCCGGTCGCAGGGTTTGGTTCACAGATACG. Translation: CSVSGRRVWFTDT. The whole CDR3 protein reads CSVSGRRVWFTDTQYF.

This clone appeared many times. CDR3 loop: CASSMWAGYRNEQFF. CDR3 DNA, as far as it was read: TGTGCCAGTAGTATGTGGGCAGGCTATCGCAATGAG. The rearrangement joins TRBV19 to TRBJ2-1; D is ambiguous. The read falls 3 residues short of the CDR3 end, and the missing part is taken from the germline J gene. Germline-derived CDR1 and CDR2 are LNHDA and SQIVND (reference sequence). This CDR3 has 15 residues. V was clipped by 3 bases and J by 6 bases, with 15 bases between them. Looking up the rest from reference TRBV19 and TRBJ2-1 gives the full variable domain: DGGITQSPKYLFRKEGQNVTLSCEQNLNHDAMYWYRQDPGQGLRLIYYSQIVNDFQKGDIAEGYSVSREKKESFPLTVTSAQKNPTAFYLCASSMWAGYRNEQFFGPGTRLTVL.

In its sample, this clone was seen many times. Read coverage stops 3 residues before the CDR3 terminus; the germline J gene supplies the remainder. The chain uses TRBV29-1 and TRBJ2-7; TRBD1 aligns across 9 bases. The germline V gene has CDR1 SQVTM and CDR2 ANQGSEA. With V trimmed by 0 bases and J by 2 bases, 2 bases remained unmatched. The CDR3 loop spans 14 amino acids. The CDR3 loop reads CSVEDGTGTYEQYF. CDR3 bases read: TGCAGCGTTGAAGACGGGACAGGGACCTACGAG.

In its sample, this clone was seen many times. The CDR3 end lies 3 residues beyond the end of the read and is filled in from the germline J gene. This chain uses TRBV12-3 or TRBV12-4 with TRBJ2-2, with a weak D call TRBD2 (6 bases). V was cut by 8 bases and J by 2 bases, with 12 bases left in between. The CDR3 sequence is 14 residues long. CDR3 bases read: TGTGCCAGCTGTGCGGGAAGAAACACCGGGGAG. Protein product: CASCAGRNTGE. The entire CDR3 protein reads CASCAGRNTGELFF.

This clone was detected many times. The read finishes 3 residues shy of the CDR3 end, and the germline J gene is used to complete it. The gene calls are TRBV4-1 and TRBJ2-3, with 10 positions matching TRBD2. V lost 3 bases to trimming and J lost 3 bases; unmatched junction nucleotides: 6. Germline V CDR1 and CDR2: MGHRA, YSYEKL. The CDR3 runs 16 residues. The DNA read from the CDR3 is TGCGCCAGCAGCCACGCTAGCGGGAGTTGGACAGATACG. Its protein product is CASSHASGSWTDT. The whole CDR3 sequence is CASSHASGSWTDTQYF.

In this sample, this clone turned up many times. The CDR3 goes on 3 residues after the read ends, and that part is filled in from the germline J gene. The chain combines TRBV20-1 with TRBJ1-6, with TRBD1 identical over 8 bases. With 5 bases clipped from V and 10 bases from J, the junction kept 10 bases outside the gene matches. Germline V gives CDR1 DFQATT, CDR2 SNEGSKA (reference sequence). The CDR3 is 14 residues long. The sequenced part of the CDR3 DNA is TGCAGTGCTCAAGGACAGGGAAGGCAGTCACCC. Protein: CSAQGQGRQSP. The full CDR3 sequence reads CSAQGQGRQSPLHF.

In its sample, this clone was seen many times. The CDR3 goes on 3 residues after the read ends, and that part is filled in from the germline J gene. The V call is TRBV2, the J call TRBJ2-3; unclear D gene. The CDR3 covers 14 residues. Germline CDR1 is SNHLY and CDR2 is FYNNEI. Trimming removed 3 bases from V and 4 bases from J, with 11 bases in between. CDR3: CASSENTRADTQYF. The covered CDR3 bases are TGTGCCAGCAGTGAGAACACCCGAGCAGATACG.

In this sample, this clone turned up many times. The CDR3 goes on 3 residues after the read ends, and that part is filled in from the germline J gene. V usage is TRBV12-3 or TRBV12-4 and J usage is TRBJ1-2; D is ambiguous. V was trimmed by 1 base and J by 6 bases, leaving 12 bases between them. The CDR3 spans 14 residues. The CDR3 spells CASSLGSPKDGYTF. The covered CDR3 bases are TGTGCCAGCAGTTTAGGCTCGCCGAAGGATGGC.

This clone occurred many times. The read ends 3 residues before the CDR3 terminus; that terminus is restored from the germline J gene. V usage is TRBV20-1 and J usage is TRBJ1-2; a weak D match, TRBD1 (6 bases). Germline loops: CDR1 DFQATT, CDR2 SNEGSKA (reference sequence). The CDR3 sequence is 11 residues long. CDR3 residues: CSASTGTGYTF. Partial CDR3 DNA: TGCAGTGCTAGCACAGGGACCGGC.